Below, 30 T cell receptor delta chains from the same sample are listed, as sequenced in a study of γδ T cells in repeated Plasmodium falciparum infection. TCRdb repeated clone calling on the multiplex PCR reads with CATT. Among about 93,000 delta-chain clones, approximately 0.96% were seen once, and the ten largest hold around 9.6%. Flow sorting of PBMC yielded separate Vgamma9/Vdelta2+ and Vdelta2-negative gammadelta T cell populations for bulk repertoire analysis. Sequencing input: gamma-delta T cells from blood. The source of these receptors is a pool of human donors (malaria-infected and uninfected, not separated).

This clone has at least ten counts. This likely traces to a read error, being one base from a far larger clone. Other DNA sequences in the same sample also yield this CDR3. The chain employs TRDV2 and TRDJ1, with 8 bases lining up with TRDD3. In the absence of a J gene in TCRdb, the DNA was matched to germline to assign it here. The CDR3 spans 18 residues. Germline V gives CDR1 GEAIGNYY, CDR2 EKD. The chain's CDR3 is CACDTVALGARYTDKLIF. The CDR3 region has the DNA TGTGCCTGTGACACCGTCGCACTGGGGGCCCGGTACACTGATAAACTCATCTTT.

About this clone: This DNA's translation and the protein TCRdb lists, from a much larger clone, do not match at residue 3, likely due to a read error; the protein shown is translated from the DNA. The chain is built from TRDV2 and TRDJ1, with D unclear. TCRdb is silent on the J gene; assignment here came from matching the DNA to germline. Germline V gene lookup returns CDR1 GEAIGNYY and CDR2 EKD. The length of the CDR3 is 13 residues. The CDR3 loop is CARDTGLGCRLIF. Here the CDR3 DNA reads TGTGCCCGTGACACCGGATTGGGCTGTAGACTCATCTTT.

As for this clone: A read error is the likely source, as a far larger clone sits one nucleotide away. This same CDR3 is encoded by further DNA sequences in the sample. The J gene went uncalled, whereas the V gene is TRDV1; TRDD3 is the table's D call, not checked against the DNA. Germline CDR1 TSWWSYY, CDR2 QGS. The CDR3 totals 24 residues. CDR3 region: CALGDALPSYQVLGDFGYTDKLIF. The CDR3 DNA reads as TGTGCTCTTGGGGATGCGCTTCCTTCCTACCAGGTACTGGGGGACTTCGGGTACACCGATAAGCTCATCTTT.

This clone came up a few times. One base separates it from a far larger clone, so it is likely a read error. In the same sample, other DNA sequences code for this CDR3. The V call is TRDV2, the J call TRDJ1; 12 nucleotides agree with TRDD3. Here the J gene came from matching the DNA to germline, since TCRdb omits it. The CDR3 extends over 18 amino acids. Trimming removed 3 bases from V and 2 bases from J; junction bases left unmatched: 12. Germline V gene sequence: CDR1 GEAIGNYY, CDR2 EKD. The CDR3 region has the DNA TGTGCCTGTGACCCCCTACTGGGGGATACAGGGTATACCGATAAACTCATCTTT. This translates into CACDPLLGDTGYTDKLIF.

With regard to this clone: A far bigger clonotype differs at one base, so this is likely a read error. The same CDR3 arises from other DNA sequences in this sample as well. The rearrangement uses TRDV2 and TRDJ2; D remains unclear. TCRdb lists no J gene, so it was determined here by aligning the DNA to germline. CDR3 length equals 16 residues. V was clipped by 2 bases and J by 4 bases, with 16 bases between them. Germline V gene data show CDR1 as GEAIGNYY and CDR2 as EKD. CDR3 in DNA: TGTGCCTGTGACATAATCGGGGTGGGAGAGACAGCACAACTCTTCTTT. Its protein is CACDIIGVGETAQLFF.

This clone has ten or more counts. A far larger clone is one nucleotide away, so this likely arose from a read error. The sample has other DNA sequences that encode this CDR3 too. The CDR3 protein is CALGELWGTRYGTDKLIF. As DNA, the CDR3 is TGTGCCCTTGGGGAACTCTGGGGGACCCGTTACGGAACCGATAAACTCATCTTT. The chain carries TRDV1 and TRDJ1; 8 nucleotides align to TRDD3. CDR1 is TSWWSYY, CDR2 QGS, per germline. CDR3 length equals 18 residues.

Worth noting for this clone: TCRdb lists the protein of a much larger clone for this DNA, which differs at residues 12 and 17, so this is likely a read error; the protein given here is translated from the DNA itself. The V segment is TRDV1, and no J call was made; the table gives TRDD3 as D, unverified against the DNA. Germline V gene data show CDR1 as TSWWSYY and CDR2 as QGS. The CDR3 is 19 amino acids. The chain's CDR3 is CALGETLRLGDQYTDKHIF. The DNA of the CDR3 is TGTGCTCTTGGGGAGACTCTCCGACTGGGGGATCAATACACCGATAAACACATCTTT.

Only a few counts were recorded for this clone. The TCRdb record carries a much larger clone's protein, which differs from this DNA's translation at residue 22; a read error is the likely cause, and the protein listed here is the DNA translation. The V gene was identified as TRDV2, while no J gene was called; the table assigns TRDD3, which was not confirmed against the DNA. CDR3 length: 23 residues. Germline values: CDR1 GEAIGNYY, CDR2 EKD. CDR3 sequence: CACDPRLSYDVLGDTPYTDKLTF. For the CDR3, the DNA is TGTGCCTGTGACCCTCGCCTCTCCTACGACGTACTGGGGGATACCCCGTACACCGATAAACTCACCTTT.

This clone showed up just a few times. TCRdb has a much larger clone's protein, which differs at residue 9 from the translation of this DNA, likely because of a read error; what is shown is the protein translated from the DNA. J is TRDJ1 and V is TRDV1; no reliable D call. The J gene, not given by TCRdb, was assigned here from a germline match of the nucleotide sequence. Per the germline V gene, CDR1 is TSWWSYY and CDR2 is QGS. The CDR3 covers 16 residues. V gave up 2 bases and J gave up 0 bases, with 13 bases separating them. CDR3 in DNA: TGTGCTCTTGGGGAAGAGCCCCCAGCGTACACCGATAAACTCATCTTT. Translating gives CALGEEPPAYTDKLIF.

This clone rates as medium-sized. Germline is not matched at one junction end, which may reflect a read error. Other DNA variants within this sample encode the same CDR3. This rearrangement joins TRAV38-2/DV8 to TRDJ1; 9 bases fit TRDD2. CDR1 is TSESDYY and CDR2 is QEAYKQQN in the germline V gene. This CDR3 is 20 amino acids long. CDR3 loop: CAYLPSYKGINIVYTDKLIF. DNA for the CDR3: TGTGCTTATTTACCTTCCTACAAGGGAATAAATATTGTCTACACCGATAAGCTCATCTTT.

Details on this clone: For this DNA, TCRdb reports the protein of a much larger clone, which diverges at residue 16, most likely from a read error; the protein presented here is translated directly from the DNA. CDR3 sequence (DNA): TGTGCCTGTGACACAGTACTGGGGGATACGTCCGTCACCGATAAACGCATCTTT. Amino acid sequence: CACDTVLGDTSVTDKRIF. This chain connects TRDV2 to TRDJ1; TRDD3 agrees at 13 bases. This CDR3 region has 18 residues. Looked up from germline, CDR1 is GEAIGNYY and CDR2 is EKD.

Worth noting for this clone: TCRdb's protein, taken from a much larger clone, differs from this DNA's translation at residue 6, likely owing to a read error; the protein displayed comes from the DNA. V and J are TRDV2 and TRDJ1, with 7 nucleotides matching TRDD3. The J gene, absent from TCRdb, was called here by matching the DNA to germline. With V trimmed by 0 bases and J by 4 bases, 7 bases remained unmatched. This CDR3 spans 15 amino acids. Germline loops: CDR1 GEAIGNYY, CDR2 EKD. Here the CDR3 reads CACDTDGDRSDKLIF. CDR3 bases: TGTGCCTGTGACACCGATGGGGATAGAAGCGATAAACTCATCTTT.

With regard to this clone: TCRdb lists the protein of a much larger clone for this DNA, which differs at residue 9, so this is likely a read error; the protein given here is translated from the DNA itself. The chain has TRDV1 and TRDJ1, with a tentative D call TRDD3 (5 bases). The CDR3 covers 12 residues. Germline assignment: CDR1 TSWWSYY and CDR2 QGS. DNA of the CDR3: TGTGCTCTTGGTGGGGACACCGATAGACTCATCTTT. Translating gives CALGGDTDRLIF.

The sample holds a few counts of this clone. The amino acid sequence in TCRdb belongs to a much larger clone and departs from this DNA's translation at residue 8, likely a sequencing read error; the sequence shown is translated from the DNA. The rearrangement joins TRDV1 to TRDJ1; D is perhaps TRDD3 (6 bases). The J gene comes from matching the DNA to germline here; TCRdb lacks it. The CDR3 spans 16 residues. Germline V gives CDR1 TSWWSYY, CDR2 QGS. Trimming pared 6 bases from V and 4 bases from J, leaving 21 bases between. The CDR3 region has the DNA TGTGCTCTTGGTAGGGCTACTCAGGGGGACAACGATAAACTCATCTTT. It encodes CALGRATQGDNDKLIF.

In regard to this clone: This DNA's translation and the protein TCRdb lists, from a much larger clone, do not match at residue 6, likely due to a read error; the protein shown is translated from the DNA. The V call is TRDV2, the J call TRDJ1, with unresolved D. Because TCRdb records no J gene, it was assigned here through a match of the DNA to germline. CDR1 GEAIGNYY and CDR2 EKD come from the germline V gene. The CDR3 consists of 14 residues. Trimming cost V 0 bases and J 0 bases, with 7 bases left between them. The CDR3 sequence: CACDTSLYTDKLIF. The CDR3 region has the DNA TGTGCCTGTGACACCAGCCTGTACACCGATAAACTCATCTTT.

Ten or more counts support this clone. This DNA's translation and the protein TCRdb lists, from a much larger clone, do not match at residue 3, likely due to a read error; the protein shown is translated from the DNA. The genes are TRDV2 and TRDJ1, with D possibly matching TRDD3 (5 bases). The length of the CDR3 is 14 residues. The germline V gene has CDR1 GEAIGNYY and CDR2 EKD. Here the CDR3 reads CAYDIGVSTDKLIF. CDR3 coding DNA: TGTGCCTATGACATTGGGGTCAGCACCGATAAACTCATCTTT.

This clone was counted only a few times. The protein held in TCRdb is that of a much larger clone and does not match this DNA's translation at residue 7, likely because of a read error; the protein shown is translated from the DNA. The gene calls are TRDV1 and TRDJ1; 11 bases are a match to TRDD3. Unmatched junction bases numbered 13, after V lost 0 bases and J lost 4 bases. The germline V gene encodes CDR1 TSWWSYY and CDR2 QGS. The CDR3 covers 19 residues. As DNA, the CDR3 is TGTGCTCTTGGGGAACTGCGTTCTTGGGGGATACGAGACGGCGATAAACTCATCTTT. Its translation is CALGELRSWGIRDGDKLIF.

The sample holds a few counts of this clone. A read error is likely here: a far larger clone is one base away. At the DNA level, this CDR3 is encoded by other sequences in the same sample as well. This chain connects TRDV2 to TRDJ1; D not certain. TCRdb records no J gene; here it was assigned by comparing the DNA to germline. CDR1 GEAIGNYY and CDR2 EKD come from the germline V gene. Deletions cut 3 bases from V and 0 bases from J, with 22 bases between. This CDR3 is 18 amino acids long. DNA for the CDR3: TGTGCCTGTGACTCCTTACTCACGCGGACACTTGACACCGATAAACTCATCTTT. Translating gives CACDSLLTRTLDTDKLIF.

About this clone: A far larger clone is off by one base, so a read error is likely. This same CDR3 is encoded by further DNA sequences in the sample. The chain combines TRDV1 with TRDJ1, with 8 bases that match TRDD3. The J gene, not given by TCRdb, was assigned here from a germline match of the nucleotide sequence. Germline CDR1 reads TSWWSYY; CDR2 reads QGS. The CDR3 spans 22 residues. CDR3: CALGELTLLRYWGPPATDKLIF. CDR3 coding DNA: TGCGCTCTTGGGGAACTAACCCTTCTCAGATACTGGGGGCCGCCGGCCACCGATAAACTCATCTTT.

Of note for this clone: A far more abundant clone sits one base away, making this likely a read error. Within the sample, other DNA sequences also encode this same CDR3. The chain joins TRDV1 to TRDJ1; 7 nucleotides agree with TRDD3. No J segment appears in TCRdb, so it was assigned here by matching the sequence to germline. V lost 0 bases, J lost 4 bases, and 14 bases stayed unmatched. The CDR3 is 18 amino acids. Germline V gene sequence: CDR1 TSWWSYY, CDR2 QGS. The CDR3 DNA reads as TGTGCTCTTGGGGAACTGGTGGGCCTCACTGGGGCTCTCGATAAACTCATCTTT. This sequence encodes CALGELVGLTGALDKLIF.

Turning to this clone: A far larger clone is off by one base, so a read error is likely. Other nucleotide sequences from this sample produce the same CDR3. The gene calls are TRDV2 and TRDJ1, with 10 nucleotides matching TRDD3. The J gene was not available in TCRdb and was assigned here by matching the DNA to germline segments. Germline CDR1 reads GEAIGNYY; CDR2 reads EKD. The CDR3 covers 18 residues. The CDR3 spells CACDNVLGDSRPTDKLIF. Here the CDR3 DNA reads TGCGCCTGTGACAACGTACTGGGGGATTCTCGTCCCACCGATAAACTCATCTTT.

The table lists this clone with a few counts. TCRdb records a much larger clone's protein for this DNA, with a difference at residue 3 that likely arises from a read error; the protein given is the translation of the DNA. The chain uses TRDV2 and TRDJ1, with 11 bases fitting TRDD3. In the absence of a J gene in TCRdb, the DNA was matched to germline to assign it here. This CDR3 has 20 residues. Germline V gene sequence: CDR1 GEAIGNYY, CDR2 EKD. This CDR3 is CARDPLYVTGGYTSSDKLIF. The CDR3 DNA reads TGTGCCCGTGACCCGCTTTATGTTACTGGGGGATATACTTCATCCGATAAACTCATCTTT.

This clone turned up a few times. The protein TCRdb lists belongs to a much larger clone and differs from this DNA's translation at residue 4, which points to a read error; the protein shown is made from the DNA. This chain links TRDV2 with TRDJ1, with 10 bases fitting TRDD3. V lost 6 bases to trimming and J lost 1 base; unmatched junction nucleotides: 16. This CDR3 comprises 18 residues. Germline V lookup: CDR1 GEAIGNYY, CDR2 EKD. CDR3 DNA: TGTGCCTGTAGCACCGCTATGCTGGGGGATAGTAGCACCGATAAACTCATCTTT. This translates into CACSTAMLGDSSTDKLIF.

This clone came up a few times. The TCRdb protein comes from a much larger clone and disagrees with this DNA's translation at residue 11, likely due to a read error; the protein given here is derived from the DNA. The gene calls are TRDV1 and TRDJ1; TRDD3 matches 11 bases. Germline V gene data show CDR1 as TSWWSYY and CDR2 as QGS. Losses at the gene ends were 4 bases for V and 8 bases for J; bases not matched to a gene: 24. This CDR3 is built from 20 residues. The CDR3 bases are TGTGCTCTTGGGGTAAGACTCCCCGGACGTGCTGGGGGATACCTACACAAACTCATCTTT. Protein sequence: CALGVRLPGRAGGYLHKLIF.

This clone appeared many times. For this DNA, TCRdb reports the protein of a much larger clone, which diverges at residue 9, most likely from a read error; the protein presented here is translated directly from the DNA. The chain couples TRDV2 to TRDJ2; D is unclear. No J gene is reported in TCRdb; it was inferred here by comparing the DNA with germline. V dropped 2 bases and J dropped 7 bases, with 22 bases sitting between them. This CDR3 is built from 17 residues. CDR1 and CDR2 (germline): GEAIGNYY, EKD. The CDR3, as DNA: TGTGCCTGTGACAAGGTGGGTGACTCAAGTAGGAAAGCACAACTCTTCTTT. Amino acid sequence: CACDKVGDSSRKAQLFF.

The table lists this clone with a few counts. A far larger clone is a single base away, which makes a read error likely. This CDR3 is also generated by other DNA sequences in the sample. The V gene is TRDV1, the J gene TRDJ1, with D possibly matching TRDD3 (5 bases). The J gene is absent in TCRdb and was assigned here via DNA matching to germline. This CDR3 region has 15 residues. The germline V gene has CDR1 TSWWSYY and CDR2 QGS. The CDR3 here is CALGELGFYTDKLIF. The CDR3 nucleotides read TGTGCCCTTGGGGAATTGGGGTTTTACACCGATAAACTCATCTTT.

This clone was counted only a few times. A far larger clone differs by one base, so this is likely a read error. Other DNA sequences within the sample encode an identical CDR3. The CDR3 loop is CACDTGLLGDTDKLIF. The CDR3 DNA is TGTGCCTGTGACACCGGACTACTGGGGGATACCGACAAACTCATCTTT. The rearrangement links TRDV2 to TRDJ1, with 12 positions matching TRDD3. Since TCRdb gives no J gene, matching the DNA to germline was used here to assign it. The CDR3 has 16 amino acids. Looked up from germline, CDR1 is GEAIGNYY and CDR2 is EKD.

This clone turned up a few times. A far larger clone is off by one base, so a read error is likely. This sample also contains other DNA sequences that code for the same CDR3. The V and J genes are TRDV1 and TRDJ1; D may be TRDD3 (6 bases). Germline CDR1 is TSWWSYY and CDR2 is QGS. This CDR3 region has 14 residues. The CDR3 region is CALKSGDNTDKLIF. DNA for the CDR3: TGTGCTCTTAAGTCTGGGGACAACACTGATAAACTCATCTTT.

Although no V gene was called, TRDJ1 is the J gene; the D call in the table, TRDD3, was not verified against the DNA. The CDR3 contains 14 residues. CDR3 residues: CARTGGFFTDKLIF. The DNA of the CDR3 is TGTGCCCGTACTGGGGGATTTTTCACCGATAAACTCATCTTT.

On this clone: This likely stems from a read error, as it lies one base from a far larger clone. Other DNA sequences from this sample encode an identical CDR3 as well. V gene TRDV1 combines with J gene TRDJ1; D is perhaps TRDD3 (6 bases). The CDR3 is 12 residues long. The V gene's germline CDR1 is TSWWSYY and CDR2 QGS. As DNA, the CDR3 is TGCGCTCTTGGGGATGGGCCTTATAAACTCATCTTT. Its translation is CALGDGPYKLIF.